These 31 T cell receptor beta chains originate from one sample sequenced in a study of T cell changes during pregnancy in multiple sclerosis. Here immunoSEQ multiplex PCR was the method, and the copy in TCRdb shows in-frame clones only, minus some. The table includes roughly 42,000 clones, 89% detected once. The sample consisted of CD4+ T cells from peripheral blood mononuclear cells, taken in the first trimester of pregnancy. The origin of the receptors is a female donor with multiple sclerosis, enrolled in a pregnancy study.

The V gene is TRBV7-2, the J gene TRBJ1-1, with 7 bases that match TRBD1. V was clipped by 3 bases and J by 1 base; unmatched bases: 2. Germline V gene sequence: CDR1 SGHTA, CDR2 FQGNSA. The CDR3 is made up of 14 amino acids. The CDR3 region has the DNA TGTGCCAGCAGCTTTCAGGGGGGGAACACTGAAGCTTTCTTT. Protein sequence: CASSFQGGNTEAFF.

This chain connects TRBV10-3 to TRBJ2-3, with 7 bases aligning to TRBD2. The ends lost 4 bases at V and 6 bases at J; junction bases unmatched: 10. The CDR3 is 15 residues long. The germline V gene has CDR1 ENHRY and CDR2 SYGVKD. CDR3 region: CAISGGLGGSDTQYF. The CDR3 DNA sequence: TGTGCCATCAGTGGTGGGCTGGGAGGGAGTGATACGCAGTATTTT.

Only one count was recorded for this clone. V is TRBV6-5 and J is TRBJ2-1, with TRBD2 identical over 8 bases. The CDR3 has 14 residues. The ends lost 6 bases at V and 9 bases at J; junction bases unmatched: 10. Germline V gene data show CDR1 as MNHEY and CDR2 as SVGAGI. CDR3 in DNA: TGTGCCAGCAGCCCGAGCGGGAGTACAAGTGAGCAGTTCTTC. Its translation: CASSPSGSTSEQFF.

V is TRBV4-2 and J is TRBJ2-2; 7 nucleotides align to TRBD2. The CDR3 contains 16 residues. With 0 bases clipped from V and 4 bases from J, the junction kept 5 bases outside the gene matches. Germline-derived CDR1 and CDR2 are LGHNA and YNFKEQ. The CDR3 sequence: CASSQELALGTGELFF. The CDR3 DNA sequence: TGTGCCAGCAGCCAAGAACTAGCGCTGGGCACCGGGGAGCTGTTTTTT.

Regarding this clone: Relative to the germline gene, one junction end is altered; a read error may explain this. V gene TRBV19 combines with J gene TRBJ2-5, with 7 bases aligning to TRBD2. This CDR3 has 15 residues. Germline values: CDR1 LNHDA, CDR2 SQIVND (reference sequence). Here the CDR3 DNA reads TGCGCCAGTAGTATACAGCGGGGAAACCAAGAGACCCAGTACTTC. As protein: CASSIQRGNQETQYF.

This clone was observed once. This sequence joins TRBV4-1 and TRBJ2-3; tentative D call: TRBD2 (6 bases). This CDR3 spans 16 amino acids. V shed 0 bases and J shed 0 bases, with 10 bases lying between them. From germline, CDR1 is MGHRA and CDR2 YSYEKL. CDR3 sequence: CASSQEGGKSTDTQYF. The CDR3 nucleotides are TGCGCCAGCAGCCAAGAAGGCGGGAAGAGCACAGATACGCAGTATTTT.

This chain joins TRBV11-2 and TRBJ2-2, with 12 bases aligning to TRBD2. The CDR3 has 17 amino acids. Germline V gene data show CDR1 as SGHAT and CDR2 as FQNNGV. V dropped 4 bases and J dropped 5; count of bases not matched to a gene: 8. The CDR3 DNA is TGTGCCAGCAGCTCCTGGGGAGGGACTAGCGGGACCGGGGAGCTGTTTTTT. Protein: CASSSWGGTSGTGELFF. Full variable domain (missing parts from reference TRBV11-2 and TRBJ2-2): EAGVAQSPRYKIIEKRQSVAFWCNPISGHATLYWYQQILGQGPKLLIQFQNNGVVDDSQLPKDRFSAERLKGVDSTLKIQPAKLEDSAVYLCASSSWGGTSGTGELFFGEGSRLTVL.

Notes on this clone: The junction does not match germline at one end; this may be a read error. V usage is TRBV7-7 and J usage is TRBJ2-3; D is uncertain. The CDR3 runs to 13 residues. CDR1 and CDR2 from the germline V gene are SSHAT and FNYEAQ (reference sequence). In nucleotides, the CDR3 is TGTGCTAGCAGCCCCGTCGGGTCAGATACGCAGTATTTT. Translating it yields CASSPVGSDTQYF.

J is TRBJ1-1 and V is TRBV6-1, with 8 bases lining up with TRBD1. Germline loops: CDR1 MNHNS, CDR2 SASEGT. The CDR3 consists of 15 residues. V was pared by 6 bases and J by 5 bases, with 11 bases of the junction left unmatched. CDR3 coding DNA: TGTGCCAGCAGGTTCCTTACAGGGGGAGGGACTGAAGCTTTCTTT. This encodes CASRFLTGGGTEAFF.

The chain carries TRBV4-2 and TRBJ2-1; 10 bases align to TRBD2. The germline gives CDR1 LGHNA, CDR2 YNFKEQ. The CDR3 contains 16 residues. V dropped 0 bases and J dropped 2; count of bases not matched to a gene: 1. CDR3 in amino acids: CASSQDTSGTYNEQFF. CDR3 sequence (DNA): TGTGCCAGCAGCCAAGATACTAGCGGGACCTACAATGAGCAGTTCTTC.

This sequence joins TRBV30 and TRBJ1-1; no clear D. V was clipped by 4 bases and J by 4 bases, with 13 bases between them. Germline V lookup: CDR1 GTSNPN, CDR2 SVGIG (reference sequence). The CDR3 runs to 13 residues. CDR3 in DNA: TGTGCCTGGACCAAGCTTTTAACCACTGAAGCTTTCTTT. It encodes CAWTKLLTTEAFF.

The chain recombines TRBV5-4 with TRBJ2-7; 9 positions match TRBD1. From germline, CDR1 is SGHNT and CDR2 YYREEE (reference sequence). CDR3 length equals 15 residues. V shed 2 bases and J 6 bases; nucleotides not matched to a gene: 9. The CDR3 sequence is CASSLPPGQGGEQYF. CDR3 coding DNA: TGTGCCAGCAGCTTACCTCCGGGACAGGGCGGCGAGCAGTACTTC.

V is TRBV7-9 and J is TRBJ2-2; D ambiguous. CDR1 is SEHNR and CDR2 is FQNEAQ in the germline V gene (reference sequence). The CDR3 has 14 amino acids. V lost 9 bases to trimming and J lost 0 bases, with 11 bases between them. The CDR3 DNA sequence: TGTGCCAGTTCGAGACGGGCGAACACCGGGGAGCTGTTTTTT. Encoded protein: CASSRRANTGELFF.

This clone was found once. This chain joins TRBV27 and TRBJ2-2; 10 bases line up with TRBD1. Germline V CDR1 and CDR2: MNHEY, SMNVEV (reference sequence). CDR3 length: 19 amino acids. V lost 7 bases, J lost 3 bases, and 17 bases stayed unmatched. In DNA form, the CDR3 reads TGTGCCAGCAAGGATATGGGGACAGGGGTGGGCATTTACACCGGGGAGCTGTTTTTT. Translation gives CASKDMGTGVGIYTGELFF.

The CDR3 coding sequence is TGTGCCAGCAGTTACTCAGGAGGAGGGTCCTACGAGCAGTACTTC. This sequence encodes CASSYSGGGSYEQYF. The V and J genes are TRBV6-6 and TRBJ2-7; D is perhaps TRBD2 (6 bases). The CDR3 has 15 residues. V was clipped by 0 bases and J by 1 base, with 10 bases between them. Germline V gene data show CDR1 as MNHNY and CDR2 as SVGAGI (reference sequence).

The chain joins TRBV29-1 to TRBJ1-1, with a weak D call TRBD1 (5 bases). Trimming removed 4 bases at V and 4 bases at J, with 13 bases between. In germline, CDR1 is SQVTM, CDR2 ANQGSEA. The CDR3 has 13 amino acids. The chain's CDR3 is CSVAYSGITEAFF. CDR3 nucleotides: TGCAGCGTTGCATATTCAGGGATCACTGAAGCTTTCTTT.

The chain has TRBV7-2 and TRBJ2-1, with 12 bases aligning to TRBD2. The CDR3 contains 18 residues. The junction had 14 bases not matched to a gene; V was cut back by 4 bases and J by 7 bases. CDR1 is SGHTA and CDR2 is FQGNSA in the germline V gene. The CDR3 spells CASSSGTSGFRRGNEQFF. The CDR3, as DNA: TGTGCCAGCAGCTCGGGGACTAGCGGGTTCAGGCGGGGGAATGAGCAGTTCTTC. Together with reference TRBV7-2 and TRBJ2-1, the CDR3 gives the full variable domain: GAGVSQSPSNKVTEKGKDVELRCDPISGHTALYWYRQSLGQGLEFLIYFQGNSAPDKSGLPSDRFSAERTGGSVSTLTIQRTQQEDSAVYLCASSSGTSGFRRGNEQFFGPGTRLTVL.

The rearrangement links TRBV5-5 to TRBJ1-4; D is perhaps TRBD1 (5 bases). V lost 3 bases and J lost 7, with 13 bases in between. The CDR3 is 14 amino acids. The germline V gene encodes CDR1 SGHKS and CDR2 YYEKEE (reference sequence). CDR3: CASSSGVYGEKLFF. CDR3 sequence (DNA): TGTGCCAGCAGCTCGGGGGTATACGGTGAAAAACTGTTTTTT.

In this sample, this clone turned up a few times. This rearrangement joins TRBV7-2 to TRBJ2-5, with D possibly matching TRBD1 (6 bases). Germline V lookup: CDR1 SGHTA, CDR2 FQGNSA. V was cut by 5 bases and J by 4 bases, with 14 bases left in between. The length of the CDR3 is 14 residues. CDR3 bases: TGTGCCAGCAGCCGGCTAGGGGGTCGAGAGACCCAGTACTTC. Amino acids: CASSRLGGRETQYF.

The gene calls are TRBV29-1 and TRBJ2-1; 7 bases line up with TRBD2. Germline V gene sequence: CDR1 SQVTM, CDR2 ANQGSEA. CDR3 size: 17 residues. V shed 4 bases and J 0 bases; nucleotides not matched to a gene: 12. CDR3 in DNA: TGCAGCGTTGGGTGGGGGAGCGGGGATAGCTCCTACAATGAGCAGTTCTTC. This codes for CSVGWGSGDSSYNEQFF.

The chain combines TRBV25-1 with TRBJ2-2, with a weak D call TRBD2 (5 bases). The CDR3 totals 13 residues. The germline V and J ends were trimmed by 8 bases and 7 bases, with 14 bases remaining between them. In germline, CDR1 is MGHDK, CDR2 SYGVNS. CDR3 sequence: CASSDFLGGELFF. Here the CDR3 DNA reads TGTGCCAGCTCGGACTTTTTGGGCGGGGAGCTGTTTTTT.

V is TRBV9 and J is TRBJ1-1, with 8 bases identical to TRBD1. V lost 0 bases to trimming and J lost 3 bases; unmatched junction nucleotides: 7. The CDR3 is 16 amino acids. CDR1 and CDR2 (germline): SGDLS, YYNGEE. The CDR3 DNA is TGTGCCAGCAGCGTAGGGACAGGGAAGCGTGACACTGAAGCTTTCTTT. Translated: CASSVGTGKRDTEAFF. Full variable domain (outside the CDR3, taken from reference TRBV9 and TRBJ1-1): DSGVTQTPKHLITATGQRVTLRCSPRSGDLSVYWYQQSLDQGLQFLIQYYNGEERAKGNILERFSAQQFPDLHSELNLSSLELGDSALYFCASSVGTGKRDTEAFFGQGTRLTVV.

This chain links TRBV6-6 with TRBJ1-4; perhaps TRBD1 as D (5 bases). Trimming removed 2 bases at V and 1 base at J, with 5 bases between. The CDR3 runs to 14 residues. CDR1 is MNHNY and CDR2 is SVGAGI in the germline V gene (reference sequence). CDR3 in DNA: TGTGCCAGCAGTTACAGGGGAACTAATGAAAAACTGTTTTTT. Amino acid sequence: CASSYRGTNEKLFF.

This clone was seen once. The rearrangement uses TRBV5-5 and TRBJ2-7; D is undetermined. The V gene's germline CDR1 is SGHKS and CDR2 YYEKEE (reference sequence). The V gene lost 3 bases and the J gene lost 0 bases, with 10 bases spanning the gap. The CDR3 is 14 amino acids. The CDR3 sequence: CASSSPRSSYEQYF. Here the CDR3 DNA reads TGTGCCAGCAGCTCCCCTAGAAGCTCCTACGAGCAGTACTTC.

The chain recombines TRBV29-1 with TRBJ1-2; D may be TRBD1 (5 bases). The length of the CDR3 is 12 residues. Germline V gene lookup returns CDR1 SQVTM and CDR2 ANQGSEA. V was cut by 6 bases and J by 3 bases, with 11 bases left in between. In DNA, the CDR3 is TGCAGCGTGGACACGGTGGACTATGGCTACACCTTC. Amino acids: CSVDTVDYGYTF. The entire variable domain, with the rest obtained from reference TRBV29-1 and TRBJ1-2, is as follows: SAVISQKPSRDICQRGTSLTIQCQVDSQVTMMFWYRQQPGQSLTLIATANQGSEATYESGFVIDKFPISRPNLTFSTLTVSNMSPEDSSIYLCSVDTVDYGYTFGSGTRLTVV.

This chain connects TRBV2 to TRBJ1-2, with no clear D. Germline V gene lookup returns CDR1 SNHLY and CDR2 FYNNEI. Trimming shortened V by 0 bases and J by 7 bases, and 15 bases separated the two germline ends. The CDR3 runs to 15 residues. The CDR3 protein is CASSEALSGKGGYTF. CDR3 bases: TGTGCCAGCAGTGAAGCGTTATCGGGAAAGGGTGGCTACACCTTC.

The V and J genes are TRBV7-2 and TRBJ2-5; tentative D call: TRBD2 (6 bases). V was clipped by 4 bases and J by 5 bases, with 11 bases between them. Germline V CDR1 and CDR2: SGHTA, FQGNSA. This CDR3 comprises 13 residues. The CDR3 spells CASSSGVRETQYF. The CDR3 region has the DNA TGTGCCAGCAGCTCGGGAGTTCGGGAGACCCAGTACTTC.

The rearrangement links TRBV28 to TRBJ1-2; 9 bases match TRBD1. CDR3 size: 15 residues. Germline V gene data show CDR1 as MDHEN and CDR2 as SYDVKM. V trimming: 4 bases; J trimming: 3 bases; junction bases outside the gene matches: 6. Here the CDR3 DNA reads TGTGCCAGCAGTTCGGGACAGGGCGGTTACTATGGCTACACCTTC. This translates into CASSSGQGGYYGYTF.

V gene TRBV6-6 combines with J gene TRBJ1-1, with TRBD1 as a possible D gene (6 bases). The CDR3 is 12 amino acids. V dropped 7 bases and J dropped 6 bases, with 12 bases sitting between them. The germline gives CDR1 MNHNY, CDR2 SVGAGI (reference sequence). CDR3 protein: CASTTKGAEAFF. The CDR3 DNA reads TGTGCCAGCACCACGAAGGGGGCTGAAGCTTTCTTT.

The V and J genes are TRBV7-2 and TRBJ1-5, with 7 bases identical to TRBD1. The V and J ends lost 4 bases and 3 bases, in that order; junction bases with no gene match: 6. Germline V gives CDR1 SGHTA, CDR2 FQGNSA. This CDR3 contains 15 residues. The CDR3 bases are TGTGCCAGCAGCTCACAGGGGATGAACAATCAGCCCCAGCATTTT. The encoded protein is CASSSQGMNNQPQHF.

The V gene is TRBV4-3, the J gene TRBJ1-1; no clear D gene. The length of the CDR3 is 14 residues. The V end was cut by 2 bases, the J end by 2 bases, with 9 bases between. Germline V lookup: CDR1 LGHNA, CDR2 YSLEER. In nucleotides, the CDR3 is TGCGCCAGCAGCCAACAAATGAGTAACACTGAAGCTTTCTTT. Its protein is CASSQQMSNTEAFF.